This entry concerns a single TCR beta chain. An end of the junction does not agree with germline; a read error may underlie this. The data were taken from a study of shared clonotypes between healthy human individuals. Selected positively for CCR7 and CD45RO-negative, naive CD8 cells excluded terminally differentiated effector memory CD45RA+ cells. Healthy and HIV-negative, the adult donors had no recent acute infections or vaccinations. The CDR3 totals 12 residues. From germline, CDR1 is SGHTA and CDR2 FQGNSA. The data were produced by immunoSEQ multiplex PCR, yet TCRdb's version contains in-frame clones alone and is incomplete. The repertoire includes about 2 million clones, approximately 94% of them detected once, and around 1.1% sits in the top ten.

The chain couples TRBV7-2 to TRBJ2-7; D may match TRBD1 or TRBD2 (5 bases each). This receptor was identified in a man between 18 and 29 years old in good health. Sequences were obtained from naive CD8+ T cells sorted from blood. The CDR3 nucleotides are TGTGCCAGCAGCTTATCCAGGGACGAGCAATACTTC. It codes for CASSLSRDEQYF.